Here is one T cell receptor beta chain with its context. Germline V CDR1 and CDR2: MGHRA, YSYEKL. The V end was cut by 5 bases, the J end by 2 bases, with 15 bases between. This CDR3 has 16 residues. The data derive from a study of glioma-infiltrating T cells after dendritic cell vaccination. Study as a whole: Patients received three intradermal dendritic cell vaccine injections at biweekly intervals.

Using immunoSEQ multiplex PCR, the repertoire was profiled, and TCRdb retains in-frame clones only, with some absent. The table records tens of thousands of clones, less than 85% of them present only once. The sample's time point: after dendritic cell vaccination, including at tumor progression/relapse. This chain joins TRBV4-1 and TRBJ1-4; D perhaps matches TRBD1 (6 bases). This specimen was blood, taken after dendritic cell vaccination. This sequence originates from a human donor with glioblastoma. As DNA, the CDR3 is TGCGCCAGCAGCAAAAGTCCCCAGGGGACTAATGAAAAACTGTTTTTT. Translating gives CASSKSPQGTNEKLFF.